These 20 T cell receptor beta chains were all obtained from the same sample, sequenced in a study of regulatory T cells in long-lasting Graves disease. Sample time point: newly diagnosed GD, antithyroid drugs for less than 3 months. RNA extracted from PBMCs served as the sequencing template. Arm-PCR with iRepertoire HTBI primers amplified the CDR3 regions for these TCR beta libraries. TCRdb called the multiplex PCR reads again in MiXCR, with one record for every CDR3 protein. The sample records hundreds of thousands of distinct CDR3 sequences, about 13% being singletons. The sample was also reused in another study, on T cells in Graves' hyperthyroidism and ophthalmopathy.

The source was peripheral blood mononuclear cells (PBMCs), collected at new diagnosis, from a patient treated with antithyroid drugs. The receptors come from a man aged 30-40 years with Graves disease.

The genes are TRBV7-2 and TRBJ2-7, with TRBD1 as a possible D gene (6 bases). V lost 6 bases, J lost 3 bases, and 12 bases lay in between. Germline CDR1 is SGHTA and CDR2 is FQGNSA. The CDR3 has 13 amino acids. For the CDR3, the DNA is TGTGCCAGCAGTCAAGGACAGCACTACGAGCAGTACTTC. It specifies CASSQGQHYEQYF.

This clonotype was seen at least ten times. The rearrangement uses TRBV3-1 and TRBJ2-1; the match to TRBD2 covers 8 bases. The CDR3 contains 17 residues. The junction had 12 bases not matched to a gene; V was cut back by 0 bases and J by 8 bases. Germline values: CDR1 LGHDT, CDR2 YNNKEL (reference sequence). CDR3 in amino acids: CASSQELVGLANDEQFF. DNA for the CDR3: TGTGCCAGCAGCCAAGAACTGGTAGGACTAGCCAATGATGAGCAGTTCTTC.

Many counts were recorded for this clonotype. V gene TRBV10-2 combines with J gene TRBJ2-1; TRBD1 agrees at 9 bases. The J call may be wrong; the DNA end is better matched by TRBJ2-5. The germline CDR1 and CDR2 sequences are WSHSY and SAAADI. The CDR3 runs 15 residues. The CDR3 region is CASSEKGTGWETQYF. The CDR3 DNA reads as TGCGCCAGCAGTGAGAAAGGGACAGGGTGGGAGACCCAGTACTTC.

The sample holds a few counts of this clonotype. V gene TRBV7-9 combines with J gene TRBJ2-3; maybe TRBD1 (6 bases). The CDR3 covers 18 residues. The germline V and J ends were trimmed by 2 bases and 0 bases, with 18 bases remaining between them. Germline values: CDR1 SEHNR, CDR2 FQNEAQ (reference sequence). CDR3 nucleotides: TGTGCCAGCAGCTTAAGTTCAGGGGCCGCTACTAGCACAGATACGCAGTATTTT. Its protein is CASSLSSGAATSTDTQYF.

The table lists this clonotype with many counts. The chain couples TRBV29-1 to TRBJ2-5; 8 bases line up with TRBD2. Germline loops: CDR1 SQVTM, CDR2 ANQGSEA. This CDR3 region has 10 residues. In DNA form, the CDR3 reads TGCAGTTTTCGGGAGGGGACCCAGTACTTC. Translating it yields CSFREGTQYF.

This clonotype was seen a few times. A read error is the likely source, as a far larger clone sits one nucleotide away. The genes are TRBV11-3 and TRBJ2-5; D possibly corresponds to TRBD1 (5 bases). Germline V gene sequence: CDR1 SGHNT, CDR2 YENEEA. Trimming stripped 5 bases from V and 2 bases from J, with 15 bases between. The CDR3 has 15 amino acids. The chain's CDR3 is CASSATRTPQETQYF. CDR3 DNA: TGTGCCAGCAGCGCCACCAGGACACCGCAAGAGACCCAGTACTTC.

This clonotype was observed at least ten times. The V and J genes are TRBV30 and TRBJ2-7, with D hard to call. The V end was cut by 1 base, the J end by 3 bases, with 10 bases between. Germline V lookup: CDR1 GTSNPN, CDR2 SVGIG (reference sequence). The CDR3 loop spans 13 amino acids. CDR3 sequence reads: CAWSEGLVYEQYF. The CDR3 coding sequence is TGTGCCTGGAGTGAGGGTCTAGTCTACGAGCAGTACTTC.

The chain employs TRBV20-1 and TRBJ1-3; no reliable D call. V shed 5 bases and J shed 4 bases, with 15 bases lying between them. Germline lookup yields CDR1 DFQATT and CDR2 SNEGSKA (reference sequence). The CDR3 runs 14 residues. CDR3 DNA sequence: TGCAGTGCTGCCCCCCGGGGTGCCGGAAACACCATATATTTT. It yields the protein CSAAPRGAGNTIYF.

This clonotype was counted many times. The chain links TRBV5-8 to TRBJ2-5, with 7 positions matching TRBD1. V lost 3 bases and J lost 3; bases outside the gene matches: 11. The CDR3 is made up of 16 amino acids. Germline loops: CDR1 SGHTS, CDR2 YDEGEE. This chain's CDR3 is CASSSRQGHGKETQYF. CDR3 coding DNA: TGTGCCAGCAGCTCACGACAGGGCCACGGCAAAGAGACCCAGTACTTC. Looking up the rest from reference TRBV5-8 and TRBJ2-5 gives the full variable domain: EAGVTQSPTHLIKTRGQQATLRCSPISGHTSVYWYQQALGLGLQFLLWYDEGEERNRGNFPPRFSGRQFPNYSSELNVNALELEDSALYLCASSSRQGHGKETQYFGPGTRLLVL.

This clonotype was seen more than once but under ten times. This chain links TRBV29-1 with TRBJ2-2; D unclear. Germline V gene lookup returns CDR1 SQVTM and CDR2 ANQGSEA. The CDR3 has 16 residues. V dropped 4 bases and J dropped 4 bases, with 19 bases sitting between them. The CDR3 nucleotides read TGCAGCGTTGTAATCGTGGGTCAGAGATTCACCGGGGAGCTGTTTTTT. Its translation is CSVVIVGQRFTGELFF.

The chain employs TRBV10-3 and TRBJ2-3; 13 nucleotides agree with TRBD2. Per germline, CDR1 ENHRY and CDR2 SYGVKD. V trimming: 5 bases; J trimming: 4 bases; junction bases outside the gene matches: 6. The CDR3 is 16 amino acids. The CDR3: CAISRTSGGGADTQYF. In DNA form, the CDR3 reads TGTGCCATCAGTCGGACTAGCGGGGGTGGGGCAGATACGCAGTATTTT.

This clonotype showed up many times. The chain couples TRBV2 to TRBJ1-5, with 8 bases aligning to TRBD1. Germline V CDR1 and CDR2: SNHLY, FYNNEI. V lost 2 bases, J lost 3 bases, and 3 bases stayed unmatched. This CDR3 has 15 amino acids. The DNA for the CDR3 is TGTGCCAGCAGTGAATCGGACAGGGACAATCAGCCCCAGCATTTT. As protein: CASSESDRDNQPQHF.

In this sample, this clonotype turned up many times. The chain uses TRBV7-6 and TRBJ2-7; the D is unclear. V lost 5 bases and J 2 bases, leaving 22 bases between the germline ends. CDR1 is SGHVS and CDR2 is FNYEAQ in the germline V gene. The CDR3 extends over 17 amino acids. The DNA for the CDR3 is TGTGCCAGCAGCCCCCCCGATGTCGGCCAGGAAACCTACGAGCAGTACTTC. The encoded protein is CASSPPDVGQETYEQYF.

The table lists this clonotype with many counts. V usage is TRBV6-2 or TRBV6-3 and J usage is TRBJ2-5, with a tentative D call TRBD2 (5 bases). The V gene's germline CDR1 is MNHEY and CDR2 SVGEGT. The CDR3 is 15 amino acids. With 5 bases removed from V and 1 base from J, the gap between germline ends came to 14 bases. CDR3 in DNA: TGTGCCAGCAGTCCCACTCTAGCCTCCCAAGAGACCCAGTACTTC. Translated, it gives CASSPTLASQETQYF.

This clonotype was seen many times. The chain is built from TRBV20-1 and TRBJ2-1, with 12 nucleotides matching TRBD2. From germline, CDR1 is DFQATT and CDR2 SNEGSKA (reference sequence). The CDR3 is 13 amino acids. V dropped 3 bases and J dropped 9; count of bases not matched to a gene: 3. The CDR3 DNA reads as TGCAGTGCTAGCGGACTAGCGGGAAGTGAGCAGTTCTTC. Translated, it gives CSASGLAGSEQFF.

This clonotype was seen ten or more times. The rearrangement uses TRBV6-1 and TRBJ2-1; TRBD1 matches 7 bases. The CDR3 totals 16 residues. After removal of 6 bases from V and 0 bases from J, the junction contained 8 bases not matched to a gene. Germline assignment: CDR1 MNHNS and CDR2 SASEGT. CDR3 nucleotides: TGTGCCAGCAGGACCGAGGGGGCAAGCTCCTACAATGAGCAGTTCTTC. Its translation: CASRTEGASSYNEQFF.

The sample holds many counts of this clonotype. The chain has TRBV2 and TRBJ2-3; the D call may be TRBD1 or TRBD2 (5 bases each). V lost 6 bases, J lost 0 bases, and 13 bases lay in between. This CDR3 has 15 residues. The germline V gene has CDR1 SNHLY and CDR2 FYNNEI. Here the CDR3 DNA reads TGTGCCAGCAGCTCCGAGGGGTCCAGCACAGATACGCAGTATTTT. It encodes CASSSEGSSTDTQYF.

This clonotype came up many times. The V and J genes are TRBV7-2 and TRBJ2-3; D is perhaps TRBD1 (6 bases). Trimming pared 7 bases from V and 2 bases from J, leaving 10 bases between. This CDR3 spans 13 amino acids. Germline CDR1 is SGHTA and CDR2 is FQGNSA. The CDR3 DNA reads TGTGCCAGCACAGGACAGCACACAGATACGCAGTATTTT. This translates into CASTGQHTDTQYF.

In this sample, this clonotype turned up many times. The chain is built from TRBV20-1 and TRBJ1-1; D not resolved. Deletions cut 0 bases from V and 5 bases from J, with 22 bases between. In germline, CDR1 is DFQATT, CDR2 SNEGSKA (reference sequence). The length of the CDR3 is 17 residues. In DNA form, the CDR3 reads TGCAGTGCTAGAGATTCAGGAGGGAAAGGCCTAAGAACTGAAGCTTTCTTT. This sequence encodes CSARDSGGKGLRTEAFF.

Ten or more counts support this clonotype. J is TRBJ2-1 and V is TRBV28; TRBD2 matches at 8 bases. Trimming took 5 bases from V and 3 from J; bases not matched to a gene: 9. CDR3 length equals 16 residues. Germline V gene data show CDR1 as MDHEN and CDR2 as SYDVKM. CDR3 amino acids: CASSPSGGTNYNEQFF. CDR3 nucleotides: TGTGCCAGCAGTCCGTCGGGAGGGACTAACTACAATGAGCAGTTCTTC.